This is a list of T cell receptor beta chains from one sample in a study of CD8 T cells in ankylosing spondylitis. A single record per CDR3 protein comes from TCRdb applying MiXCR to the 5' RACE reads. The sample lists 300,000 to 400,000 distinct CDR3 sequences; approximately 20% were seen once. Sequenced sample: blood, either unsorted or a sorted T cell fraction (not recorded which). The receptors derive from a male donor with ankylosing spondylitis. The CDR3 runs from the conserved cysteine through the conserved F or W. The order of the fields is J gene, D gene, clone size, V gene, CDR3 DNA, CDR3 protein. The D gene is left open where the match is weak. Clone size is not always given. Where it is, it says once, few, many or a class for expanded clones.

TRBJ1-6 TRBD1 few TRBV7-3 TGTGCCAGCAGCTTGCAGGGGGCGACGAATAATTCACCCCTCCACTTT CASSLQGATNNSPLHF
TRBJ2-7 NA few TRBV5-1 TGCGCCAGCAGCTTAGCCGGACTTCGGGAGCAGTACTTC CASSLAGLREQYF
TRBJ2-5 NA few TRBV5-1 TGCGCCAGCAGCCGGGATCTCGGGACCTACCAAGAGACCCAGTACTTC CASSRDLGTYQETQYF
TRBJ2-3 TRBD1 few TRBV12-3/TRBV12-4 TGTGCCTGTCACCCAGGGGGTCTGCCGGATACGCAGTATTTT CACHPGGLPDTQYF
TRBJ2-3 NA many TRBV4-2 TGTGCCAGCAGCCAAAGGGGAGGGGGACTGCAGGCCGATACGCAGTATTTT CASSQRGGGLQADTQYF
TRBJ1-1 NA NA TRBV7-6 TGTGCCAGCAGCTTAGGAGGGTTTGTGAACACTGAAGCTTTCTTT CASSLGGFVNTEAFF
TRBJ2-2 NA NA TRBV9 TGTGCCAGCAGCCCCTTAGACAGACGGTCCGGGGAGCTGTTTTTT CASSPLDRRSGELFF
TRBJ1-2 TRBD1 few TRBV14 TGTGCCAGCAGCCAAGATCCTCCGGGACAGGGCCCTGGCTACACCTTC CASSQDPPGQGPGYTF
TRBJ1-1 NA few TRBV25-1 TGTGCCAGCAGCTCAACGCGGAGGTACACTGAAGCTTTCTTT CASSSTRRYTEAFF
TRBJ2-1 TRBD2 NA TRBV10-3 TGTGCCACCCGAGGCGGGGGTGAGCAGTTCTTC CATRGGGEQFF
TRBJ2-6 TRBD1 NA TRBV6-5 TGTGCCAGCAGTTACTTTCGGCGACAGGGAAACTCTGGGGCCAACGTCCTGACTTTC CASSYFRRQGNSGANVLTF
TRBJ2-5 TRBD2 NA TRBV10-3 TGTGCCATCAGTGGTACCGGGACTAGGGAAGAGACCCAGTACTTC CAISGTGTREETQYF
TRBJ2-3 NA NA TRBV2 TGTGCCAGCAGTGAAGGGGTAGACACAGATACGCAGTATTTT CASSEGVDTDTQYF
TRBJ2-1 NA NA TRBV25-1 TGTGCCAGCACTGCGTCGGGAACGTACAATGAGCAGTTCTTC CASTASGTYNEQFF
TRBJ2-1 NA NA TRBV28 TGTGCCAGCAGTTTACCCTTTGGGGGCAATGAGCAGTTCTTC CASSLPFGGNEQFF
TRBJ2-5 NA few TRBV29-1 TGCAGCGTTGGGGCAGACGTCAGGGAGACCCAGTACTTC CSVGADVRETQYF